This section outlines one T cell receptor beta chain sequence together with its context. Between the trimmed V and J ends, which lost 0 bases and 3 bases, there was a span of 14 bases. CDR1 SGHRS and CDR2 YFSETQ come from the germline V gene. CDR3 length: 16 residues. This record belongs to a study of shared clonotypes between healthy human individuals. TCRdb keeps only in-frame clones here, not all; method: immunoSEQ multiplex PCR. Among 600,000 to 700,000 clones, roughly 72% were seen once, and the ten largest hold roughly 2%. Input material: memory CD4+ T cells sorted from blood. Subset described: CD45RA-negative fraction. The sequence was obtained from a woman aged 25-40 years in good health. The chain uses TRBV5-1 and TRBJ2-3; the D gene is possibly TRBD1 (5 bases). The CDR3, as DNA: TGCGCCAGCAGCTTGGCATGGGGCAGCCAGACAGATACGCAGTATTTT. Protein sequence: CASSLAWGSQTDTQYF.